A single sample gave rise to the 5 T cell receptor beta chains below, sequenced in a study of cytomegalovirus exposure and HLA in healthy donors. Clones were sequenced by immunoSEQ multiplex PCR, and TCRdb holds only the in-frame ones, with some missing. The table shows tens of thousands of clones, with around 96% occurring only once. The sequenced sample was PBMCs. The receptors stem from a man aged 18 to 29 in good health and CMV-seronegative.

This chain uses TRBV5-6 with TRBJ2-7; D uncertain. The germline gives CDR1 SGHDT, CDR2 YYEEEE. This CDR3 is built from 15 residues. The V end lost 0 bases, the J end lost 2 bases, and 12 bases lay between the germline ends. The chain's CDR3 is CASSLGHVQTYEQYF. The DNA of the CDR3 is TGTGCCAGCAGCTTGGGACATGTACAGACCTACGAGCAGTACTTC.

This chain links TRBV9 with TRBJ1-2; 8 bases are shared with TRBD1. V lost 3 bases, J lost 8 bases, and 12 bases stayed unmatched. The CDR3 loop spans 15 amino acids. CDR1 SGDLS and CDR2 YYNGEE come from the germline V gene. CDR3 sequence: CASSAEIQGAYGYTF. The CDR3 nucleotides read TGTGCCAGCAGCGCAGAGATCCAGGGGGCGTACGGCTACACCTTC.

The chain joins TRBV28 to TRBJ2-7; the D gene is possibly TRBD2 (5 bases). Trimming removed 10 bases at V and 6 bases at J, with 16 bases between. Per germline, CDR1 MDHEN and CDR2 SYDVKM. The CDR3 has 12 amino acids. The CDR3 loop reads CATMTPRGEQYF. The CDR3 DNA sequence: TGTGCCACCATGACACCCCGGGGCGAGCAGTACTTC. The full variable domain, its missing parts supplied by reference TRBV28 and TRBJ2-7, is DVKVTQSSRYLVKRTGEKVFLECVQDMDHENMFWYRQDPGLGLRLIYFSYDVKMKEKGDIPEGYSVSREKKERFSLILESASTNQTSMYLCATMTPRGEQYFGPGTRLTVT.

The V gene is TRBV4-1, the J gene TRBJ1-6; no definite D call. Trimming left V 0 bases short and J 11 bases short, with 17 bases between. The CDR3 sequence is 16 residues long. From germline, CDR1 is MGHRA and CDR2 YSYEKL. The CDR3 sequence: CASSQEPSSAVAPLHF. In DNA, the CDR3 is TGCGCCAGCAGCCAAGAACCGTCTAGTGCCGTGGCACCCCTCCACTTT.

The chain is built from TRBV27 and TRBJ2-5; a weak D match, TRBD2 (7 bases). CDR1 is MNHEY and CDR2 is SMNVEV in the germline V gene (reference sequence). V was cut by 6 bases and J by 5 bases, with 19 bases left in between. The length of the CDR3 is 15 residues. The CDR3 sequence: CASSYLPGGQETQYF. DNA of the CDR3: TGTGCCAGCAGCTATCTTCCCGGGGGGCAGGAGACCCAGTACTTC.